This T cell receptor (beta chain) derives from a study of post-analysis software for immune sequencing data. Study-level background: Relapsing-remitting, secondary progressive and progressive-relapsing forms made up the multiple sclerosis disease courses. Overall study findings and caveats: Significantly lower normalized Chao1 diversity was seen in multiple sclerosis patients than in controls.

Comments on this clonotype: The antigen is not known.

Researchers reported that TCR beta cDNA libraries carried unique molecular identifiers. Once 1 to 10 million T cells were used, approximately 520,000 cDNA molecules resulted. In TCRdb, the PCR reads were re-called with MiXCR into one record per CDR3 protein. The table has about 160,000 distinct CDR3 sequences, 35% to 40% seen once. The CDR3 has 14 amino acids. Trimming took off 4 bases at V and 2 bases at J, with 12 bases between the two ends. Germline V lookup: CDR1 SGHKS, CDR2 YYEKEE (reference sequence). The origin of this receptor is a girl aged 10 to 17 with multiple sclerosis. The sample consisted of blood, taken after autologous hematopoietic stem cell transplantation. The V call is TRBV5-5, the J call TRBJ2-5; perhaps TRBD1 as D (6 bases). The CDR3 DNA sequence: TGTGCCAGCAGCCGTCTGGGACAACAAGAGACCCAGTACTTC. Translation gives CASSRLGQQETQYF.